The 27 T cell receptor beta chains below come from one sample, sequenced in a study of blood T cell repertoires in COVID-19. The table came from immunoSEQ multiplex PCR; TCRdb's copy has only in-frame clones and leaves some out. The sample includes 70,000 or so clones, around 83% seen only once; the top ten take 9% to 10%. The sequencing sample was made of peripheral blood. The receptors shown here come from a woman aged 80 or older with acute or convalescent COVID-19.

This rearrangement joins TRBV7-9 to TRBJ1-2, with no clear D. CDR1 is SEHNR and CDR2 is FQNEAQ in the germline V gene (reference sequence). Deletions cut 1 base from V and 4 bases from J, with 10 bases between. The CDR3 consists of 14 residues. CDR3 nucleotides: TGTGCCAGCAGCTTAGTGACTGCCGTCTATGGCTACACCTTC. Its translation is CASSLVTAVYGYTF.

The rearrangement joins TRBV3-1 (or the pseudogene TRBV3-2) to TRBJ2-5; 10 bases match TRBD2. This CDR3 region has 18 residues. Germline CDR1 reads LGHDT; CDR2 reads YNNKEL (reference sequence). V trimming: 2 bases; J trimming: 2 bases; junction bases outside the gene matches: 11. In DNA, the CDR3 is TGTGCCAGCAGCCAACCAAGGGGGCTAGCGGGGGCTCAAGAGACCCAGTACTTC. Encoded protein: CASSQPRGLAGAQETQYF.

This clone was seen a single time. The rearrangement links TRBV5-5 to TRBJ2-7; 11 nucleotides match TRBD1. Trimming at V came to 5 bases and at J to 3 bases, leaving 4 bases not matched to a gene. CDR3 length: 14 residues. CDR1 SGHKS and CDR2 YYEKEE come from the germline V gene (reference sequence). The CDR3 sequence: CASSPGQGVYEQYF. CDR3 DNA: TGTGCCAGCAGTCCGGGACAGGGGGTCTACGAGCAGTACTTC.

CDR3 sequence: CASSKYRADYGYTF. Here the CDR3 DNA reads TGTGCCAGCAGCAAATACAGGGCGGACTATGGCTACACCTTC. The chain recombines TRBV5-8 with TRBJ1-2; D is perhaps TRBD1 (6 bases). Looked up from germline, CDR1 is SGHTS and CDR2 is YDEGEE. CDR3 length: 14 residues. Trimming shortened V by 4 bases and J by 3 bases, and 13 bases separated the two germline ends.

The CDR3 DNA is TGTGCCACCCTAAGGGAGGGTCAACGGGGCACTGAAGCTTTCTTT. It yields the protein CATLREGQRGTEAFF. The rearrangement links TRBV27 to TRBJ1-1; D is undetermined. V lost 10 bases, J lost 4 bases, and 22 bases lay in between. The CDR3 loop spans 15 amino acids. Germline V gene data show CDR1 as MNHEY and CDR2 as SMNVEV (reference sequence).

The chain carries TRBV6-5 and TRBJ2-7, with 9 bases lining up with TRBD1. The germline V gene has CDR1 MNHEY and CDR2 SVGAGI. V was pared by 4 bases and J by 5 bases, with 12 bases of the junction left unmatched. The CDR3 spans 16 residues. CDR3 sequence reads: CASSSGTGTGIDEQYF. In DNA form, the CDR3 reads TGTGCCAGCAGTTCCGGAACCGGGACAGGGATCGACGAGCAGTACTTC.

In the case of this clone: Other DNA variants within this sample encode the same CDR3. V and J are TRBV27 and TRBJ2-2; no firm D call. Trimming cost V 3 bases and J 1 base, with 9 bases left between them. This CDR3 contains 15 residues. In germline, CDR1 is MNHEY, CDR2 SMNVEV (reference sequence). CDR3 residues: CASSFQTGNTGELFF. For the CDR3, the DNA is TGTGCCAGCAGTTTTCAGACTGGGAACACCGGGGAGCTGTTTTTT.

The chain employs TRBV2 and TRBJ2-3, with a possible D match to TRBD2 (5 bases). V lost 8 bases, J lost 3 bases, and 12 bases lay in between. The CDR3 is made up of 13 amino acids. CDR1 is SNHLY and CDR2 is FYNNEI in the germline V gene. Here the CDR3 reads CASVTEETDTQYF. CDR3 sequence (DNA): TGTGCCAGCGTGACGGAGGAAACAGATACGCAGTATTTT.

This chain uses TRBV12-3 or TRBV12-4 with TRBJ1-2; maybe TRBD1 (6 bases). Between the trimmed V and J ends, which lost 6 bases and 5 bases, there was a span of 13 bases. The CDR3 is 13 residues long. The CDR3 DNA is TGTGCCAGCAGCTTCGACAGGATGTATGGCTACACCTTC. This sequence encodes CASSFDRMYGYTF.

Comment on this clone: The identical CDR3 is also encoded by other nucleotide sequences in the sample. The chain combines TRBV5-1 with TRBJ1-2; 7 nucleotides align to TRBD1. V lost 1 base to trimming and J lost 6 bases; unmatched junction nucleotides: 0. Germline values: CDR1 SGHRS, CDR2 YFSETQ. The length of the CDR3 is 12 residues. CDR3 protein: CASSLQGDGYTF. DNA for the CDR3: TGCGCCAGCAGCTTGCAGGGGGATGGCTACACCTTC.

CDR3: CASSRGQGVGTEAFF. CDR3 nucleotide sequence: TGCGCCAGCAGCCGCGGACAGGGGGTGGGCACTGAAGCTTTCTTT. This rearrangement joins TRBV4-1 to TRBJ1-1; 10 nucleotides match TRBD1. Germline V CDR1 and CDR2: MGHRA, YSYEKL. J gave up 4 bases and V 4 bases, and 6 bases lay outside the gene matches. The CDR3 is 15 amino acids.

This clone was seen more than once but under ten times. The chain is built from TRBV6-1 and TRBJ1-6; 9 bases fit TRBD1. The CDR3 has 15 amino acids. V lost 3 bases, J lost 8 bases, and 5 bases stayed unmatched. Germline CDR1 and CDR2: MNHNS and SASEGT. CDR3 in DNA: TGTGCCAGCAGTGAGGACAGGGGAAGGGATTCACCCCTCCACTTT. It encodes CASSEDRGRDSPLHF.

CDR3 protein: CASSQDSRTGSYLGFRPLHF. The CDR3, as DNA: TGTGCCAGCAGCCAAGATTCCAGGACAGGGAGCTACTTGGGTTTTCGTCCCCTCCACTTT. The chain uses TRBV3-1 (or the pseudogene TRBV3-2) and TRBJ1-6, with 8 bases lining up with TRBD1. V was clipped by 0 bases and J by 13 bases; unmatched bases: 23. The CDR3 runs 20 residues. Germline CDR1 LGHDT, CDR2 YNNKEL (reference sequence).

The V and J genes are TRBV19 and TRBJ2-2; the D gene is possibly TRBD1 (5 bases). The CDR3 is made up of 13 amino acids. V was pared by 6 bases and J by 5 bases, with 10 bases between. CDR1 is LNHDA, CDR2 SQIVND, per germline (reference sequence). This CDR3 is CASRNTGTGELFF. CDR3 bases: TGTGCCAGTAGAAATACAGGTACCGGGGAGCTGTTTTTT.

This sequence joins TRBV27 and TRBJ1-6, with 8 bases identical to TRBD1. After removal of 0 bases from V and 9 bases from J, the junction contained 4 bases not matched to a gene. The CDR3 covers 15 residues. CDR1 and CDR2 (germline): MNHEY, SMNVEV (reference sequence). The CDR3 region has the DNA TGTGCCAGCAGTTTATCCCCAGACAGGGGTTCACCCCTCCACTTT. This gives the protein CASSLSPDRGSPLHF.

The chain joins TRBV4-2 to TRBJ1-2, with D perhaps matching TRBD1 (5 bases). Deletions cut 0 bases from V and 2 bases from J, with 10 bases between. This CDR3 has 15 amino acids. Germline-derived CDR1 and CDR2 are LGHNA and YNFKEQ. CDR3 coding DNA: TGTGCCAGCAGCCAAGACAGGGCAGGGAACTATGGCTACACCTTC. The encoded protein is CASSQDRAGNYGYTF.

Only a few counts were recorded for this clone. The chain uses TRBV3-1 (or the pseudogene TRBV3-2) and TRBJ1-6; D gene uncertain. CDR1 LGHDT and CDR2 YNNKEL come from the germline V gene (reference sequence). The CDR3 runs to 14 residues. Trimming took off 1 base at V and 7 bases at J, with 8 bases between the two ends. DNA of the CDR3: TGTGCCAGCAGCCAAGGGCCGTCCAATTCACCCCTCCACTTT. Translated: CASSQGPSNSPLHF.

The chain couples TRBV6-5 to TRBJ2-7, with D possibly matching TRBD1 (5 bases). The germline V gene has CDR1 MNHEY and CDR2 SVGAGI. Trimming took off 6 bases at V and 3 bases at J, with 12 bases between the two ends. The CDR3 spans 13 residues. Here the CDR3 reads CASSQGSSYEQYF. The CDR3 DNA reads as TGTGCCAGCAGCCAGGGTAGTAGCTACGAGCAGTACTTC.

The CDR3 sequence is CASSQVGGNMVTQYF. The CDR3, as DNA: TGTGCCAGCAGCCAAGTTGGGGGGAATATGGTGACCCAGTACTTC. The chain joins TRBV4-2 to TRBJ2-5; D is perhaps TRBD2 (6 bases). Germline-derived CDR1 and CDR2 are LGHNA and YNFKEQ. CDR3 size: 15 residues. Trimming took 1 base from V and 7 from J, leaving 16 bases between them.

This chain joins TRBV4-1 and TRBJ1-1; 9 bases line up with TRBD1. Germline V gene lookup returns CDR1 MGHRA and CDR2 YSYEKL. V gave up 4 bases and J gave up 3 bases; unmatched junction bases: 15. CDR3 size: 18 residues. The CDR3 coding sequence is TGCGCCAGCAGCCTACGGTCCCTCTTGACAGGGGGTGACACTGAAGCTTTCTTT. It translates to CASSLRSLLTGGDTEAFF.

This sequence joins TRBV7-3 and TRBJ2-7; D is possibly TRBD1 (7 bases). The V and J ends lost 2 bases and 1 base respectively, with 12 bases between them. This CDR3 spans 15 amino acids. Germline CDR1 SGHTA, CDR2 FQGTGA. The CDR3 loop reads CASSLAGTASYEQYF. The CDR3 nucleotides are TGTGCCAGCAGCTTAGCGGGGACAGCTTCCTACGAGCAGTACTTC.

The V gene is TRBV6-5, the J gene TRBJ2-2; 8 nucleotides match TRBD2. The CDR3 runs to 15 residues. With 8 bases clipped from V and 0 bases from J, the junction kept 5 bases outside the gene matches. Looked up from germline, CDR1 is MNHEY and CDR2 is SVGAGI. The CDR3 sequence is CASRRAGANTGELFF. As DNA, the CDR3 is TGTGCCAGCCGCAGAGCGGGGGCGAACACCGGGGAGCTGTTTTTT.

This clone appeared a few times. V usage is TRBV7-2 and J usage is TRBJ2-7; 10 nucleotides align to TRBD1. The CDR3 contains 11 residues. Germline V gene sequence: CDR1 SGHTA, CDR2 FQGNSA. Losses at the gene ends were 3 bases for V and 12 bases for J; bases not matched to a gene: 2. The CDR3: CASSFGDRGYF. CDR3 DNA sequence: TGTGCCAGCAGCTTCGGGGACAGGGGGTACTTC.

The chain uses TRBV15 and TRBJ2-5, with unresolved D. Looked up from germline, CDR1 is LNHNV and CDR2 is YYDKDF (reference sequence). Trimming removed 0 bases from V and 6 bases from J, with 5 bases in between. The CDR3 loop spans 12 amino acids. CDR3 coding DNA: TGTGCCACCAGCAGAGAATGGCAGACCCAGTACTTC. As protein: CATSREWQTQYF.

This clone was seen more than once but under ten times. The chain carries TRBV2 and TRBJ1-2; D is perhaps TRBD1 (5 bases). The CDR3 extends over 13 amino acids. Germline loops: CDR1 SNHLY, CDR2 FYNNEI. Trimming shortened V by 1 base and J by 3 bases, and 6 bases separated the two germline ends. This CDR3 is CASSEGTYYGYTF. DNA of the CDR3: TGTGCCAGCAGTGAAGGGACATACTATGGCTACACCTTC.

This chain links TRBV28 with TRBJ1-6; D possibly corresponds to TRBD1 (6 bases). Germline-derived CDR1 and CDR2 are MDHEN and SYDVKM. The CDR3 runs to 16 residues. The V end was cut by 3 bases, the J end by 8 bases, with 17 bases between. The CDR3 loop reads CASSFPGDKSDSPLHF. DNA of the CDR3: TGTGCCAGCAGTTTCCCCGGGGACAAATCGGATTCACCCCTCCACTTT.

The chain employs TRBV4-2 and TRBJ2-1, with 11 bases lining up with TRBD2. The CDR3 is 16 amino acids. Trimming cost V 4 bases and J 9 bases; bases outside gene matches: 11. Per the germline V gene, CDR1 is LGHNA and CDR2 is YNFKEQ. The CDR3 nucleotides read TGTGCCAGCAGCCCGGATGGGGTAGCGGGGGGGCTTGAGCAGTTCTTC. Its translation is CASSPDGVAGGLEQFF.